This T cell receptor beta chain was recovered during a study of identical twins. This clonotype was seen many times. TCRdb passed the 5' RACE reads through MiXCR, listing each CDR3 protein once. The table lists about 260,000 distinct CDR3 sequences, roughly 7% of them singletons. CDR3 length: 16 residues. The V gene's germline CDR1 is SGHRS and CDR2 YFSETQ. J gave up 0 bases and V 4 bases, and 6 bases lay outside the gene matches. This sample also appeared in a second study, on yellow fever vaccine responses in identical twins.

This TCR derives from a woman between 18 and 30 years old in good health. Sequencing input: memory (CD45RO+) T cells sorted from blood. This sequence joins TRBV5-1 and TRBJ2-2, with 7 bases lining up with TRBD2. The CDR3 region is CASSLGGMANTGELFF. CDR3 sequence (DNA): TGCGCCAGCAGCCTGGGGGGGATGGCGAACACCGGGGAGCTGTTTTTT. Together with reference TRBV5-1 and TRBJ2-2, the CDR3 gives the full variable domain: KAGVTQTPRYLIKTRGQQVTLSCSPISGHRSVSWYQQTPGQGLQFLFEYFSETQRNKGNFPGRFSGRQFSNSRSEMNVSTLELGDSALYLCASSLGGMANTGELFFGEGSRLTVL.